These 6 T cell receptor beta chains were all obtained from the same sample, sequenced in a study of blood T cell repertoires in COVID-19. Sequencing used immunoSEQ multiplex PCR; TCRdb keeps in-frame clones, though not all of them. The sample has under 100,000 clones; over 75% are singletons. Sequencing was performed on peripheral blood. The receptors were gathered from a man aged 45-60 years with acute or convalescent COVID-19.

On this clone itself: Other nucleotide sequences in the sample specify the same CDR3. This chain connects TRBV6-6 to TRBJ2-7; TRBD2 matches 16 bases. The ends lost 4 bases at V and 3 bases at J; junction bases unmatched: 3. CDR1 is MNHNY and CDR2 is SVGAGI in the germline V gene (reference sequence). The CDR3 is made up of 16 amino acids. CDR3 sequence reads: CASSSGTSGRGYEQYF. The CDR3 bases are TGTGCCAGCAGTTCGGGGACTAGCGGGAGGGGCTACGAGCAGTACTTC.

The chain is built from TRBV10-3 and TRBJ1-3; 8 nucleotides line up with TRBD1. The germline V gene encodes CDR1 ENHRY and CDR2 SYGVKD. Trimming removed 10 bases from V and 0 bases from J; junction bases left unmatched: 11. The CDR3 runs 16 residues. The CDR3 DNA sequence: TGTGCCACCAGGGGGCAAACAGGAAACTCTGGAAACACCATATATTTT. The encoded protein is CATRGQTGNSGNTIYF.

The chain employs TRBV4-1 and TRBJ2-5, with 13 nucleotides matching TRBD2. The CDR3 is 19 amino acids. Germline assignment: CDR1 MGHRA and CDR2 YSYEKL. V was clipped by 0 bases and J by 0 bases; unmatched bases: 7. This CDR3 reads CASSQDSGTSGNYQETQYF. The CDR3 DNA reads TGCGCCAGCAGCCAAGATTCCGGGACTAGCGGGAACTACCAAGAGACCCAGTACTTC.

CDR3: CAWRRQGSNEKLFF. CDR3 in DNA: TGTGCCTGGAGGCGACAGGGATCTAATGAAAAACTGTTTTTT. The chain joins TRBV30 to TRBJ1-4; 7 nucleotides agree with TRBD1. With 3 bases clipped from V and 3 bases from J, the junction kept 4 bases outside the gene matches. The CDR3 totals 14 residues. Germline CDR1 reads GTSNPN; CDR2 reads SVGIG (reference sequence).

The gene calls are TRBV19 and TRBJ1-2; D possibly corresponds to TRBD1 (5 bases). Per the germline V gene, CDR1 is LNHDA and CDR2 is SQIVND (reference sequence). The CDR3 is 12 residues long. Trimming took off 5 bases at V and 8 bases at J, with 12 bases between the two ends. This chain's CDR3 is CASSPGAGGYTF. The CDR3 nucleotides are TGTGCCAGTAGTCCTGGGGCAGGGGGCTACACCTTC.

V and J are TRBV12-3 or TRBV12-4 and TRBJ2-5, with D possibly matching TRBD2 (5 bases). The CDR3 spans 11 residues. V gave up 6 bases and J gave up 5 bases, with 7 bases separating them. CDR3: CASRRGETQYF. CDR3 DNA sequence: TGTGCCAGCAGGAGAGGGGAGACCCAGTACTTC.